This T cell receptor beta chain was obtained from a study of blood T cell repertoires in COVID-19. Clones were sequenced by immunoSEQ multiplex PCR, and TCRdb holds only the in-frame ones, with some missing. The table has some 70,000 clones, approximately 79% seen once. This clone has a single count. The CDR3 runs to 12 residues. The ends were cut back, 2 bases at V and 5 bases at J, with 4 bases in the middle. This chain joins TRBV12-3 or TRBV12-4 and TRBJ1-5; no clear D gene. The source of this sequence is a woman in her forties or fifties with acute or convalescent COVID-19. The sequencing sample was made of peripheral blood. For the CDR3, the DNA is TGTGCCAGCAGTTTAATAGATCAGCCCCAGCATTTT. Encoded protein: CASSLIDQPQHF.